The sequence of this T cell receptor (beta chain) was determined in a study of brain T cells in children with intractable seizures. Sequencing was limited to surgery cases with top T cell transcript signatures in brain tissue. Comment on this clone: Its cognate antigen is unknown.

Study-wide results and caveats: HCMV serostatus was not known, and viral specificity came from CDR3 similarity only. Clones missing pre-surgery may reflect undersampling of that blood sample.

Trimming cost V 6 bases and J 3 bases; bases outside gene matches: 4. The CDR3 contains 14 residues. The V gene's germline CDR1 is ENHRY and CDR2 SYGVKD. Sequenced by immunoSEQ multiplex PCR; TCRdb stores in-frame clones only, minus some. The sample comprises 70,000 to 90,000 clones, 90% to 95% of which are singletons, and over 1.5% rests with the top ten. The receptor was isolated from a boy younger than two with tuberous sclerosis and intractable seizures. This chain links TRBV10-3 with TRBJ1-1, with 10 nucleotides matching TRBD1. This sample comprised peripheral blood, obtained at surgery. This CDR3 reads CAISYGTGDTEAFF. CDR3 DNA: TGTGCCATCAGCTATGGGACAGGGGACACTGAAGCTTTCTTT.